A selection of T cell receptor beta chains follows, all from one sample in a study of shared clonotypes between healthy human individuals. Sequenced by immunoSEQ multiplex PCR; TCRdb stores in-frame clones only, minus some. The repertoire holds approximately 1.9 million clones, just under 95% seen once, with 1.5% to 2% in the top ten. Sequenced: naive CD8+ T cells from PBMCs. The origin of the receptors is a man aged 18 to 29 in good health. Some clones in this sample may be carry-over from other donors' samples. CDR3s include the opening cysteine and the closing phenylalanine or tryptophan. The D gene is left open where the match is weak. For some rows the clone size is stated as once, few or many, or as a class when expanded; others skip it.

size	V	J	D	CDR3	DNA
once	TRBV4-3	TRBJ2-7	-	CASSQESWGLGNEQYF	TGCGCCAGCAGCCAAGAAAGCTGGGGGCTTGGGAACGAGCAGTACTTC
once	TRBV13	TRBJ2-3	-	CASSLPSTGTDTQYF	TGTGCCAGCAGCCTTCCTTCAACAGGGACAGATACGCAGTATTTT
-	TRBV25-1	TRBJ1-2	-	CASSTGANSIYGYTF	TGTGCCAGCAGTACAGGTGCGAATTCCATCTATGGCTACACCTTC
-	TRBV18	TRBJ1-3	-	CASSLAAPGNTIYF	TGTGCCAGCTCACTCGCGGCACCTGGAAACACCATATATTTT
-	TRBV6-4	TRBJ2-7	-	CASSDRVGYEQYF	TGTGCCAGCAGTGACAGGGTTGGGTACGAGCAGTACTTC
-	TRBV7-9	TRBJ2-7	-	CASSRDYEQYF	TGTGCCAGCAGCAGGGACTACGAGCAGTACTTC
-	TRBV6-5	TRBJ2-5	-	CASKAWTTPQETQYF	TGTGCCAGCAAGGCGTGGACTACCCCCCAAGAGACCCAGTACTTC
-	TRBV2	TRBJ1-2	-	CATRTDGAYF	TGTGCGACTCGGACGGACGGGGCGTACTTC
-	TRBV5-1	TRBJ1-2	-	CASSLGADGYTF	TGCGCCAGCAGCTTGGGGGCCGATGGCTACACCTTC
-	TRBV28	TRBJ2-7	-	CASRFDRSSYEQYF	TGTGCCAGCAGGTTTGACAGGAGCTCCTACGAGCAGTACTTC
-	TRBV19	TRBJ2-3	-	CASRARGGTDTQYF	TGTGCCAGTAGGGCCAGGGGCGGGACAGATACGCAGTATTTT
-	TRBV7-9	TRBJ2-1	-	CASSLDEQFF	TGTGCCAGCAGCTTGGATGAGCAGTTCTTC
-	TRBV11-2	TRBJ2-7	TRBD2	CASSSALAVSYEQYF	TGTGCCAGCAGCTCGGCGCTAGCGGTCTCTTACGAGCAGTACTTC
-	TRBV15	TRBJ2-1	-	CATSRGQEKYNEQFF	TGTGCCACCAGCAGGGGACAAGAGAAGTACAATGAGCAGTTCTTC
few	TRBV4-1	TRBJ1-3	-	CASSQRNGGNTIYF	TGCGCCAGCAGCCAAAGAAACGGTGGAAACACCATATATTTT
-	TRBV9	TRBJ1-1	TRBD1	CASSNRDSGPAEAFF	TGTGCCAGCAGCAATCGGGACAGCGGGCCGGCTGAAGCTTTCTTT
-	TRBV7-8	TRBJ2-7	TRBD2	CASSLSGSRNEQYF	TGTGCCAGCAGCTTAAGCGGGAGTCGAAACGAGCAGTACTTC
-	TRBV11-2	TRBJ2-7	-	CASSLNGRPYEQYF	TGTGCCAGCAGCTTAAATGGGAGACCCTACGAGCAGTACTTC
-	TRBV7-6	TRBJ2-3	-	CASSATRADTQYF	TGTGCCAGCAGTGCGACTAGGGCAGATACGCAGTATTTT
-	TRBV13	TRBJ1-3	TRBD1	CASSLGRGHGNTIYF	TGTGCCAGCAGCCTAGGGAGGGGGCATGGAAACACCATATATTTT
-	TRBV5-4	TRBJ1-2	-	CASSLGRTSNYGYTF	TGTGCCAGCAGCTTGGGAAGGACATCTAACTATGGCTACACCTTC
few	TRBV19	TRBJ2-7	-	CASSIDYYEQYF	TGTGCCAGTAGTATAGATTACTACGAGCAGTACTTC